Below, one TCR beta chain is given with its context. The clone's antigen remains unknown. There are no base qualities to consult, and no much larger clone falls within one base. As encoded in the germline V gene (reference sequence), CDR1 is DFQATT while CDR2 is SNEGSKA. V drops 5 bases and J drops 6 bases, leaving 11 bases in between. CDR3 length: 11 amino acids, cysteine to phenylalanine. The DNA shown is the 33-base CDR3, in frame from base 1. This entry comes from a study of shared clonotypes between healthy human individuals (dated by TCRdb to the early 2020s). At the level of the whole study: The cohort comprised a couple of women and a few men aged 18 to 49 years. Per donor, three plates each were used for CD4 naive and CD4 memory, two for CD8 naive, and one for CD8 memory. Blood TCR repertoires of five healthy adults were deeply sequenced to estimate repertoire size and the extent of clonotype sharing between individuals. Different laboratories and diverse techniques were used to prepare libraries and sequence TCR repertoires, to increase sequencing depth and limit assay-specific biases. Each donor's leukapheresis produced roughly between about 0.8 and 10 billion PBMCs. The full study reports these points: Only blood was sampled, and tissue TCR repertoires likely differ from those in blood. Roughly 5% of naive CD4, 3.5% of naive CD8, 2.3% of memory CD4, and 0.35% to 0.5% of memory CD8 clonotypes were shared across several donors. Larger estimated clonotype richness was generally found for naive subsets than for memory subsets. Rarefaction of sorted-subset datasets indicated incomplete sequencing despite the large sequencing depth. Because the study included only a small number of donors, the genetic and exposure-history diversity represented was limited. Pairwise subsampling led to the expectation that sequencing depth would affect the degree of clonotype sharing among donors. Compared with non-shared clonotypes, the clonotypes found in all four sorted-subset donors had higher generation probabilities.

Using the deep immunoSEQ assay, multiplex PCR amplified TCR CDR3 regions from genomic DNA. Extracted genomic DNA from each cell subset was spread evenly across all wells of several immunoSEQ 96-well plates, with each plate serving as a replicate. For sorted subsets, roughly 200 ng genomic DNA, equal to some 30,000 T cell genomes, was loaded into each replicate PCR. The purified libraries were quantified using a Qubit 3.0 fluorometer, sized with a Bioanalyzer 2100, and then quantified again using the KAPA Library Quantification kit. Each immunoSEQ 96-well plate was sequenced on its own single-read 150-cycle Illumina NextSeq 550 flow cell. In the source study's methods: Because only junctional sequences without quality scores were contained in the immunoSEQ output, filtering matching that applied to full-length reads could not be performed. Sequences were annotated with PyIR, a Python wrapper for IgBLAST v1.9, using IMGT germline references to assign V/J genes and CDR3. Reads were filtered out if the reads had weak V/J assignments (E-value above 1e-6), no CDR3, stop codons, out-of-frame junctions, or ambiguous translated residues. A V3J clonotype was defined by an identical inferred V gene, J gene, and CDR3 amino acid sequence. Percentage overlap between repertoires was computed as shared unique clonotypes divided by the size of the smaller repertoire. Three approaches were used to assess repertoire richness: RTK rarefaction, the Chao1 estimator, and Recon v2.1 estimates of unobserved clonotypes. Generation probabilities were computed with OLGA for all TCRbeta clonotypes obtained by the gDNA method from four donors. This is the immuneACCESS table as TCRdb keeps it, with only in-frame sequences that have V and J called. A part of the clones is gone; compared with another copy, unresolved V genes explain less than half, and the rest is unexplained. From that table come the V and J calls and clone size; the DNA was used to work out D and trimming. The sample table contains roughly 2.1 million clones; only one count was recorded for roughly 91% of them. Together, the top ten hold more than 1.5% of the sample.

CD8 naive samples were obtained by positive selection for CCR7 among CD45RO-negative cells, yielding a CD45RA+CCR7+ population from which TemRA cells were excluded. Donors were healthy HIV-negative adults with no recently reported acute infections or vaccinations. Every donor was a Caucasian adult living in Nashville, Tennessee, USA. Blood was obtained by leukapheresis, after which PBMCs were separated by Ficoll-Histopaque density gradient centrifugation and cryopreserved in liquid nitrogen vapor phase. Analytical flow cytometry was used to check the purity and quantity of every magnetically sorted T cell population. Genomic DNA was isolated from each sorted fraction and quantified by UV absorbance on a Nanodrop 2000c.

The clonotype was recovered from a man aged 18 to 35 in good health. Some clones in this sample may be carry-over from other donors' samples. The rearrangement combines TRBV20-1 with TRBJ2-7; 6 matching bases give a weak D call of TRBD1. The sequencing input was naive CD8+ T cells from PBMCs. Read against the paper, the sample's cell subset or site label means: CD45RA+CCR7+. The CDR3 sequence is CSAETGAEQYF. The bases read TGCAGTGCTGAGACAGGTGCCGAGCAGTACTTC.